A single sample is the source of the 8 T cell receptor beta chains below, sequenced in a study of identical twins. TCRdb called the 5' RACE reads again in MiXCR, with one record for every CDR3 protein. The sample has about 340,000 distinct CDR3 sequences; roughly an eighth are singletons. This same sample was also taken into another study, of yellow fever vaccine responses in identical twins.

The specimen sequenced was CD8+ T cells sorted from blood. Receptors originate from a woman aged 18-35 years in good health.

The chain recombines TRBV28 with TRBJ2-1; D remains unclear. Trimming cost V 2 bases and J 4 bases, with 9 bases left between them. CDR1 MDHEN and CDR2 SYDVKM come from the germline V gene. The CDR3 has 14 amino acids. The CDR3, as DNA: TGTGCCAGCAGTTTACCCCGGGCGTACAATGAGCAGTTCTTC. Encoded protein: CASSLPRAYNEQFF.

The genes are TRBV6-2 or TRBV6-3 and TRBJ2-1, with 10 bases fitting TRBD2. The CDR3 runs to 17 residues. Germline-derived CDR1 and CDR2 are MNHEY and SVGEGT. J gave up 7 bases and V 0 bases, and 9 bases lay outside the gene matches. The CDR3 region is CASSYSTSGGARNEQFF. CDR3 DNA sequence: TGTGCCAGCAGTTACTCGACGAGCGGGGGGGCGAGGAATGAGCAGTTCTTC.

The genes are TRBV12-5 and TRBJ2-2, with D maybe TRBD2 (6 bases). V was trimmed by 0 bases and J by 6 bases, leaving 11 bases between them. CDR1 is LGHNT, CDR2 FRNRAP, per germline. This CDR3 spans 15 amino acids. CDR3 region: CASGLVRGMSGELFF. CDR3 coding DNA: TGTGCTAGTGGTTTGGTACGGGGGATGTCCGGGGAGCTGTTTTTT.

Many counts were recorded for this clonotype. The chain has TRBV12-3 or TRBV12-4 and TRBJ2-3, with 7 bases matching TRBD2. CDR3 length: 15 residues. V lost 5 bases to trimming and J lost 4 bases; unmatched junction nucleotides: 9. The CDR3 loop reads CASSPRLAGADTQYF. Here the CDR3 DNA reads TGTGCCAGCAGTCCCCGATTAGCGGGCGCAGATACGCAGTATTTT.

The J gene is TRBJ2-5, the V gene TRBV25-1; 7 bases map to TRBD2. The germline V gene has CDR1 MGHDK and CDR2 SYGVNS. The CDR3 contains 18 residues. Trimming at V came to 0 bases and at J to 5 bases, leaving 15 bases not matched to a gene. CDR3 residues: CASSEYIHGGGSGETQYF. CDR3 DNA sequence: TGTGCCAGCAGTGAATATATCCACGGGGGAGGGTCGGGGGAGACCCAGTACTTC.

There are a few counts of this clonotype. The CDR3 loop reads CASSGQGSPGIQYF. The CDR3 bases are TGTGCCAGCAGCGGACAGGGGAGTCCTGGGATTCAGTACTTC. This chain connects TRBV9 to TRBJ2-4; 8 bases fit TRBD1. V was pared by 3 bases and J by 10 bases, with 9 bases of the junction left unmatched. The CDR3 is 14 amino acids. The germline V gene has CDR1 SGDLS and CDR2 YYNGEE.

This clonotype has at least ten counts. J is TRBJ2-3 and V is TRBV7-9, with 9 bases matching TRBD2. The junction had 2 bases not matched to a gene; V was cut back by 6 bases and J by 1 base. The CDR3 loop spans 14 amino acids. CDR1 is SEHNR and CDR2 is FQNEAQ in the germline V gene (reference sequence). CDR3 sequence (DNA): TGTGCCAGCAGTAGCGGGAGTGGCACAGATACGCAGTATTTT. Its translation: CASSSGSGTDTQYF.

The chain couples TRBV7-6 to TRBJ2-1, with 8 nucleotides matching TRBD2. This CDR3 comprises 13 residues. Germline V gives CDR1 SGHVS, CDR2 FNYEAQ. V lost 6 bases and J lost 8; bases outside the gene matches: 6. As DNA, the CDR3 is TGTGCCAGCAGAGAGCGGGAGATCGATGAGCAGTTCTTC. It is translated as CASREREIDEQFF.